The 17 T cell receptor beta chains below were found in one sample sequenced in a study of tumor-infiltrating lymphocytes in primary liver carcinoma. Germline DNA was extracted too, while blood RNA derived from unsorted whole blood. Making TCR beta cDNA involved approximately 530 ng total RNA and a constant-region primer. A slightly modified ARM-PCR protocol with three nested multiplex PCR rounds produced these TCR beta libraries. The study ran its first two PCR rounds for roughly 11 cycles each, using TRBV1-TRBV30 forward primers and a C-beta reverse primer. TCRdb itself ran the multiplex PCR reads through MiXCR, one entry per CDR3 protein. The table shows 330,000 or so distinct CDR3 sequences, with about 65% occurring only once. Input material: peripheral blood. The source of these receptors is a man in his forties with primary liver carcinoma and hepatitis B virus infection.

The CDR3 bases are TGTGCCAGAAGTACCCCTGGGAATGAGCAGTTCTTC. Translated: CARSTPGNEQFF. V usage is TRBV12-3 or TRBV12-4 and J usage is TRBJ2-1; D gene ambiguous. The CDR3 is 12 amino acids. Trimming cost V 9 bases and J 7 bases, with 13 bases left between them.

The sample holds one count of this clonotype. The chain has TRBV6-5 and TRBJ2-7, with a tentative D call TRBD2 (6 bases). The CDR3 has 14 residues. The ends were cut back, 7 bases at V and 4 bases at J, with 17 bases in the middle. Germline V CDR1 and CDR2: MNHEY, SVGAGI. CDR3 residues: CASTPQDGTYEQYF. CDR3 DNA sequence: TGTGCCAGCACCCCCCAGGACGGGACTTACGAGCAGTACTTC.

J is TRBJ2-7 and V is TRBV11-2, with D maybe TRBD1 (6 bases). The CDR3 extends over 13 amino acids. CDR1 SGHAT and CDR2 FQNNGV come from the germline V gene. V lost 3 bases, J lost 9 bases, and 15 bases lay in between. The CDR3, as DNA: TGTGCCAGCAGCTTCAGACAGGCTAACGTGCAGTACTTC. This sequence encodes CASSFRQANVQYF.

For the CDR3, the DNA is TGTGCCAGCAGTTCGGGCGGGGAAAGTTACAATGAGCAGTTCTTC. Amino acids: CASSSGGESYNEQFF. V usage is TRBV28 and J usage is TRBJ2-1; tentatively, D is TRBD2 (6 bases). V was clipped by 4 bases and J by 4 bases, with 14 bases between them. The CDR3 runs to 15 residues. The V gene's germline CDR1 is MDHEN and CDR2 SYDVKM.

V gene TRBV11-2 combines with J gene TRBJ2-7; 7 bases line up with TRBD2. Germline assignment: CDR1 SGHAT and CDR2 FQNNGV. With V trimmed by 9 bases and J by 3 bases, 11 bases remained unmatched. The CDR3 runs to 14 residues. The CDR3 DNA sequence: TGTGCCAGGAGTCGTGTGGCGGGAGTCTACGAGCAGTACTTC. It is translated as CARSRVAGVYEQYF.

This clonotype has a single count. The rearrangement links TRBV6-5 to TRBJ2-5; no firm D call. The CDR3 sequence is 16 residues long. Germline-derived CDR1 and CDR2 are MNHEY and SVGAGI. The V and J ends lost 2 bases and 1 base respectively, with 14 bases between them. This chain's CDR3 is CASSYLAYTSQETQYF. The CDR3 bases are TGTGCCAGCAGTTACCTGGCGTACACCAGCCAAGAGACCCAGTACTTC.

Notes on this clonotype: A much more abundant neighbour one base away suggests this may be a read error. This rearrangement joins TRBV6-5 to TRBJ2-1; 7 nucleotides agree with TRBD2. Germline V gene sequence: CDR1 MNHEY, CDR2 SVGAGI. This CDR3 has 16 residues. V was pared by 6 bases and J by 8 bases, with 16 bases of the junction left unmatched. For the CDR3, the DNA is TGTGCCAGCAGGAGTCAGCGGGACCACCCGGGCTATGAGCAGTTCTTC. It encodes CASRSQRDHPGYEQFF.

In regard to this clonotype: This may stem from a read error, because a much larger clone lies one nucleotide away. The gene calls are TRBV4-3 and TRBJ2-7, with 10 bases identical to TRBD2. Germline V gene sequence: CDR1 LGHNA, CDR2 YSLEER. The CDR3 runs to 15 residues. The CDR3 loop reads CPSSQERTSGYEQYF. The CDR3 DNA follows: TGCCCCAGCAGCCAAGAGAGGACTAGCGGCTACGAGCAGTACTTC.

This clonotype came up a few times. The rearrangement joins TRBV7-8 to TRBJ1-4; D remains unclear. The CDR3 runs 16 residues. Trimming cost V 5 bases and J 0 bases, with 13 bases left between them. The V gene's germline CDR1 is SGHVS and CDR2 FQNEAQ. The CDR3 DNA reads TGTGCCAGCAGCCCTGAGCTCTATGCAACTAATGAAAAACTGTTTTTT. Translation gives CASSPELYATNEKLFF. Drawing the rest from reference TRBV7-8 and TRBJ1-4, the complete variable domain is GAGVSQSPRYKVAKRGQDVALRCDPISGHVSLFWYQQALGQGPEFLTYFQNEAQLDKSGLPSDRFFAERPEGSVSTLKIQRTQQEDSAVYLCASSPELYATNEKLFFGSGTQLSVL.

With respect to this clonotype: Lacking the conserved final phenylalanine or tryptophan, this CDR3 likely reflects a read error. The CDR3 DNA reads as TGTGCCAACAGCTTAGGGCCCCTAGCGGGGGTCCGTTTCGAGCAGTACTTA. Its translation is CANSLGPLAGVRFEQYL. The V gene is TRBV11-2, the J gene TRBJ2-7, with TRBD2 identical over 10 bases. Per the germline V gene, CDR1 is SGHAT and CDR2 is FQNNGV. The CDR3 length is 17 residues.

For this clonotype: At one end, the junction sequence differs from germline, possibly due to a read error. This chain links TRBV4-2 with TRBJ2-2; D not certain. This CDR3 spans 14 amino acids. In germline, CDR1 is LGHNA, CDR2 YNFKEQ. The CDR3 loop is CASSQPLNTRELFF. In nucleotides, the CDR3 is TGTGCCAGCAGCCAGCCACTTAACACCCGGGAGCTGTTTTTT.

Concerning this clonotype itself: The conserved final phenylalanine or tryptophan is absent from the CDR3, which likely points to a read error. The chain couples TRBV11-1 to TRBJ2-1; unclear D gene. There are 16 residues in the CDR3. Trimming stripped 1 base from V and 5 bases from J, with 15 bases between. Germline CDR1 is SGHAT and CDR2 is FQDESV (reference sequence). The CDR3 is CASSLVISPLNNEQFL. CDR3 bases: TGTGCCAGCAGCTTAGTGATTTCGCCCCTGAACAATGAGCAGTTCCTC.

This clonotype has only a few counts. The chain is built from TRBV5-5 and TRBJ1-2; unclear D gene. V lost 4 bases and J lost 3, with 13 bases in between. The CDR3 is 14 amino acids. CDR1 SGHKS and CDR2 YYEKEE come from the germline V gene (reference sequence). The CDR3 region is CASSPVGSDYGYTF. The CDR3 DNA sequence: TGTGCCAGCAGCCCCGTCGGGTCGGACTATGGCTACACCTTC.

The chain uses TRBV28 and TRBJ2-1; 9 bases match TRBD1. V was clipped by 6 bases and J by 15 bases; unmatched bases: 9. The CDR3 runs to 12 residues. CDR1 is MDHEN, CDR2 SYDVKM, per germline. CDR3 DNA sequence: TGTGCCAGCAGCTCCCGGGACAGGGCCGGGTTCTTC. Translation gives CASSSRDRAGFF.

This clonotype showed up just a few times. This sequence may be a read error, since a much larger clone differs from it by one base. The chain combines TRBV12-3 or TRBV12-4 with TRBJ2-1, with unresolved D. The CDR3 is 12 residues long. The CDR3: CANSLSSHEQFF. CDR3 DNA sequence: TGTGCCAACAGTTTGAGTAGCCATGAGCAGTTCTTC.

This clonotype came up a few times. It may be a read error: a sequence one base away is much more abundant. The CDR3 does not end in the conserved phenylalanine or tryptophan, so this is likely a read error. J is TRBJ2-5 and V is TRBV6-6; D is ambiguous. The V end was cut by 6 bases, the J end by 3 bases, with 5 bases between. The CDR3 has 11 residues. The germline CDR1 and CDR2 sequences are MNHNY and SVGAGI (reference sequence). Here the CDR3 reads CASSNKETQYS. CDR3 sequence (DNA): TGTGCCAGCAGCAATAAAGAGACCCAGTACTCC.

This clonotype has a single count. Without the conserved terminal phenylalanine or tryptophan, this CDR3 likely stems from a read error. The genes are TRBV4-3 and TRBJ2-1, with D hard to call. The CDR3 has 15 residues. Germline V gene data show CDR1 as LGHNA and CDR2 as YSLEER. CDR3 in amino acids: CASRQALNSYNEQFS. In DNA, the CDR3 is TGCGCCAGCAGACAAGCTCTAAACTCCTACAATGAGCAGTTCTCC.